This T cell receptor (beta chain) was recovered during a study of OX40 agonist ivuxolimab in advanced cancers. About the study: Eligibility admitted prior anti-PD-1, anti-PD-L1 or anti-CTLA-4 therapy; around 42% had some.

Sequenced by immunoSEQ multiplex PCR; TCRdb stores in-frame clones only, minus some. The sample lists around 66,000 clones; approximately 78% were seen once. The CDR3 length is 13 residues. Germline CDR1 reads SGHTA; CDR2 reads FQGTGA. Deletions cut 1 base from V and 4 bases from J, with 6 bases between. This receptor was taken from an adult with an advanced solid tumor such as melanoma, head and neck, liver or kidney cancer. The chain combines TRBV7-3 with TRBJ2-3; D remains unclear. Sequencing used CD4+ or CD8+ T cells sorted from blood, obtained in a trial of the OX40 agonist ivuxolimab. Here the CDR3 reads CASSLKGSDTQYF. CDR3 sequence (DNA): TGTGCCAGCAGCTTAAAAGGGTCAGATACGCAGTATTTT.